Listed here are 25 T cell receptor beta chains from one sample, sequenced in a study of beta chain features in type 1 diabetes listed by TCRdb under 2018. Receptor libraries were prepared by the immunoSEQ multiplex PCR assay. The entire amount of isolated RNA was reverse transcribed using the High Capacity cDNA Reverse Transcription Kit, so the sequenced TCRB transcripts were expressed ones. In its TCRdb copy, this immuneACCESS table keeps in-frame sequences only and misses some clones. Where compared with another copy, unresolved V genes explain less than half of these, and the others have no known cause. Present in this sample are 680,000 or so clones, 15% of which were seen just once. About 0.097% of the sample lies in the top ten. The specimen was naive CD4+ T cells from blood. The cell subset or site label, read with the paper, signifies: true naive CD4+ T cells. These receptors were collected from a man aged 18 to 29 in good health.

The CDR3 is CSVGRGTSGSRNEQFF. CDR3 sequence (DNA): TGCAGCGTTGGGAGGGGGACTAGCGGTTCTCGGAATGAGCAGTTCTTC. The rearrangement links TRBV29-1 to TRBJ2-1; 11 nucleotides match TRBD2. This CDR3 has 16 residues. From germline, CDR1 is SQVTM and CDR2 ANQGSEA. Trimming at V came to 4 bases and at J to 7 bases, leaving 12 bases not matched to a gene.

This clone was recorded a few times. V gene TRBV9 combines with J gene TRBJ2-1; 9 bases are shared with TRBD1. The CDR3 runs 17 residues. Trimming at V came to 2 bases and at J to 6 bases, leaving 12 bases not matched to a gene. Germline V gene lookup returns CDR1 SGDLS and CDR2 YYNGEE. The CDR3 region is CASSVRPGTGSFNEQFF. In nucleotides, the CDR3 is TGTGCCAGCAGCGTCCGACCCGGGACAGGGTCTTTCAATGAGCAGTTCTTC.

The V call is TRBV29-1, the J call TRBJ2-7; D might be TRBD2 (7 bases). From germline, CDR1 is SQVTM and CDR2 ANQGSEA. The CDR3 length is 14 residues. V dropped 4 bases and J dropped 2 bases, with 15 bases sitting between them. Written as DNA, the CDR3 is TGCAGCGTTGTGAGGGGGAGGGCCCCCTACGAGCAGTACTTC. It specifies CSVVRGRAPYEQYF.

In its sample, this clone was seen a few times. The V and J genes are TRBV10-3 and TRBJ2-2; tentatively, D is TRBD1 (5 bases). Germline-derived CDR1 and CDR2 are ENHRY and SYGVKD. CDR3 length: 14 residues. The ends were cut back, 7 bases at V and 3 bases at J, with 12 bases in the middle. CDR3 amino acids: CAITRVDHTGELFF. The CDR3 DNA follows: TGTGCCATCACCAGGGTTGATCACACCGGGGAGCTGTTTTTT.

The V gene is TRBV4-3, the J gene TRBJ1-3, with D tentatively TRBD1 (5 bases). Trimming shortened V by 0 bases and J by 3 bases, and 9 bases separated the two germline ends. The CDR3 contains 15 residues. From germline, CDR1 is LGHNA and CDR2 YSLEER. The CDR3 loop reads CASSQEPGSGNTIYF. In DNA form, the CDR3 reads TGCGCCAGCAGCCAAGAACCAGGGAGTGGAAACACCATATATTTT.

This rearrangement joins TRBV7-6 to TRBJ1-3, with D maybe TRBD1 (5 bases). Deletions cut 4 bases from V and 1 base from J, with 11 bases between. There are 15 residues in the CDR3. The germline gives CDR1 SGHVS, CDR2 FNYEAQ. The CDR3 loop is CASSSRGESGNTIYF. CDR3 nucleotides: TGTGCCAGCAGCTCCCGAGGGGAATCTGGAAACACCATATATTTT.

In its sample, this clone was seen a few times. The chain joins TRBV7-9 to TRBJ1-1; perhaps TRBD1 as D (5 bases). With 8 bases removed from V and 3 bases from J, the gap between germline ends came to 10 bases. The CDR3 totals 12 residues. Germline CDR1 and CDR2: SEHNR and FQNEAQ (reference sequence). The CDR3 DNA reads TGTGCCAGCCACAGGAAGGACACTGAAGCTTTCTTT. Protein product: CASHRKDTEAFF.

In its sample, this clone was seen a few times. The V call is TRBV29-1, the J call TRBJ2-7, with D possibly called TRBD1 or TRBD2 (5 bases each). The CDR3 is 12 residues long. Germline V gene sequence: CDR1 SQVTM, CDR2 ANQGSEA. The germline V and J ends were trimmed by 8 bases and 3 bases, with 14 bases remaining between them. The CDR3 reads CSCEGRSYEQYF. The CDR3, as DNA: TGCAGCTGTGAGGGACGGAGCTACGAGCAGTACTTC.

This clone turned up a few times. This chain uses TRBV6-6 with TRBJ2-4; 10 bases map to TRBD1. V dropped 10 bases and J dropped 6; count of bases not matched to a gene: 12. The CDR3 is made up of 15 amino acids. Germline lookup yields CDR1 MNHNY and CDR2 SVGAGI (reference sequence). This chain's CDR3 is CATRDRGQTGNIQYF. The CDR3 region has the DNA TGTGCCACCCGGGACAGGGGTCAGACCGGAAACATTCAGTACTTC.

The chain couples TRBV29-1 to TRBJ1-4; maybe TRBD1 (6 bases). Trimming pared 7 bases from V and 5 bases from J, leaving 17 bases between. The CDR3 totals 14 residues. Germline CDR1 is SQVTM and CDR2 is ANQGSEA. CDR3 bases: TGCAGCGCCCTCCTGAGGGGGGGAAATGAAAAACTGTTTTTT. Its translation is CSALLRGGNEKLFF.

The chain combines TRBV28 with TRBJ2-7, with a weak D call TRBD1 (5 bases). The CDR3 is 15 amino acids. Trimming stripped 4 bases from V and 5 bases from J, with 18 bases between. Germline V gives CDR1 MDHEN, CDR2 SYDVKM. Here the CDR3 reads CASSSAGAGFDEQYF. In DNA form, the CDR3 reads TGTGCCAGCAGTTCGGCTGGGGCAGGTTTCGACGAGCAGTACTTC.

The V and J genes are TRBV5-1 and TRBJ2-3, with D possibly being TRBD1 or TRBD2 (5 bases each). Germline V lookup: CDR1 SGHRS, CDR2 YFSETQ. CDR3 length: 17 residues. Deletions cut 1 base from V and 0 bases from J, with 15 bases between. The CDR3 protein is CASSLMSTGPSTDTQYF. As DNA, the CDR3 is TGCGCCAGCAGCTTGATGTCAACGGGGCCTAGCACAGATACGCAGTATTTT.

The sample holds a few counts of this clone. The rearrangement links TRBV2 to TRBJ2-3; D remains ambiguous. Germline V gene lookup returns CDR1 SNHLY and CDR2 FYNNEI. This CDR3 comprises 11 residues. Trimming took off 5 bases at V and 5 bases at J, with 5 bases between the two ends. CDR3 protein: CASSRLDTQYF. The CDR3 nucleotides read TGTGCCAGCAGTCGGTTAGATACGCAGTATTTT.

The chain recombines TRBV7-2 with TRBJ2-5, with 10 bases aligning to TRBD2. CDR3 length: 17 residues. Germline V gene data show CDR1 as SGHTA and CDR2 as FQGNSA. Trimming cost V 2 bases and J 5 bases; bases outside gene matches: 11. CDR3 DNA sequence: TGTGCCAGCAGCTTAATGTTGGTAGCGGGAGGCGGTGAGACCCAGTACTTC. Translation: CASSLMLVAGGGETQYF.

The chain is built from TRBV15 and TRBJ2-3; a possible D gene is TRBD2 (5 bases). Germline V gene lookup returns CDR1 LNHNV and CDR2 YYDKDF (reference sequence). The V and J ends lost 0 bases and 0 bases respectively, with 13 bases between them. The CDR3 is 17 residues long. As DNA, the CDR3 is TGTGCCACCAGCAGAGATTTGGTATCGGGGAGCACAGATACGCAGTATTTT. It translates to CATSRDLVSGSTDTQYF. Supplemented by reference TRBV15 and TRBJ2-3, the full variable domain reads DAMVIQNPRYQVTQFGKPVTLSCSQTLNHNVMYWYQQKSSQAPKLLFHYYDKDFNNEADTPDNFQSRRPNTSFCFLDIRSPGLGDTAMYLCATSRDLVSGSTDTQYFGPGTRLTVL.

This clone was detected only a few times. This chain uses TRBV6-1 with TRBJ2-1, with unresolved D. The CDR3 has 14 residues. The V end was cut by 0 bases, the J end by 8 bases, with 11 bases between. Germline loops: CDR1 MNHNS, CDR2 SASEGT. CDR3 sequence reads: CASSEANSVDEQFF. The DNA for the CDR3 is TGTGCCAGCAGTGAAGCCAACTCTGTAGATGAGCAGTTCTTC.

The V gene is TRBV28, the J gene TRBJ1-2; 8 nucleotides align to TRBD1. Trimming at V came to 6 bases and at J to 4 bases, leaving 7 bases not matched to a gene. Germline V lookup: CDR1 MDHEN, CDR2 SYDVKM. There are 14 residues in the CDR3. This chain's CDR3 is CASRRPGTGYGYTF. CDR3 nucleotides: TGTGCCAGCAGGCGTCCCGGGACAGGCTATGGCTACACCTTC.

This clone was counted only a few times. V is TRBV5-1 and J is TRBJ2-1; 7 bases match TRBD1. CDR1 is SGHRS, CDR2 YFSETQ, per germline. The CDR3 contains 14 residues. V lost 4 bases to trimming and J lost 5 bases; unmatched junction nucleotides: 6. CDR3: CASSRGQIHNEQFF. CDR3 sequence (DNA): TGCGCCAGCAGCCGGGGACAGATTCACAATGAGCAGTTCTTC.

This chain links TRBV9 with TRBJ1-2; D is undetermined. V was clipped by 2 bases and J by 3 bases, with 8 bases between them. This CDR3 region has 13 residues. Germline values: CDR1 SGDLS, CDR2 YYNGEE. The CDR3 nucleotides read TGTGCCAGCAGCGTGGACGGCGACTATGGCTACACCTTC. Translating gives CASSVDGDYGYTF.

J is TRBJ1-1 and V is TRBV5-4; TRBD1 matches 10 bases. The length of the CDR3 is 12 residues. Germline CDR1 is SGHNT and CDR2 is YYREEE (reference sequence). Unmatched junction bases numbered 6, after V lost 5 bases and J lost 11 bases. The CDR3 nucleotides read TGTGCCAGCAGAGCCGGGACAGGGGAGGCTTTCTTT. Protein sequence: CASRAGTGEAFF.

This clone came up a few times. This chain uses TRBV6-4 with TRBJ2-1; unclear D gene. This CDR3 is built from 16 residues. With 2 bases removed from V and 0 bases from J, the gap between germline ends came to 11 bases. Germline V gives CDR1 MRHNA, CDR2 SNTAGT. For the CDR3, the DNA is TGTGCCAGCAGTGACAGGGTCATCAGCTCCTACAATGAGCAGTTCTTC. Translation: CASSDRVISSYNEQFF.

The rearrangement uses TRBV28 and TRBJ1-1, with a possible D match to TRBD1 (5 bases). The V gene lost 2 bases and the J gene lost 8 bases, with 6 bases spanning the gap. In germline, CDR1 is MDHEN, CDR2 SYDVKM. The CDR3 is 11 amino acids. CDR3: CASSLNREAFF. CDR3 coding DNA: TGTGCCAGCAGTTTAAACAGGGAAGCTTTCTTT.

V and J are TRBV2 and TRBJ1-5; TRBD1 might be the D (5 bases). The ends were cut back, 11 bases at V and 4 bases at J, with 18 bases in the middle. This CDR3 is built from 14 residues. Germline V CDR1 and CDR2: SNHLY, FYNNEI. The CDR3 nucleotides are TGTGCCGGTTCACGGGACGGTCGGAATCAGCCCCAGCATTTT. Translated, it gives CAGSRDGRNQPQHF.

The chain couples TRBV6-5 to TRBJ2-1, with D tentatively TRBD2 (5 bases). CDR3 length equals 13 residues. CDR1 and CDR2 from the germline V gene are MNHEY and SVGAGI. Trimming shortened V by 2 bases and J by 5 bases, and 7 bases separated the two germline ends. The CDR3 nucleotides read TGTGCCAGCAGTTACCTGGGAGACAATGAGCAGTTCTTC. This sequence encodes CASSYLGDNEQFF.

There are a few counts of this clone. The chain uses TRBV5-6 and TRBJ1-1; D not resolved. The V end was cut by 0 bases, the J end by 11 bases, with 8 bases between. This CDR3 region has 11 residues. Per germline, CDR1 SGHDT and CDR2 YYEEEE. In nucleotides, the CDR3 is TGTGCCAGCAGCTTGGGGATGGGGGCTTTCTTT. It is translated as CASSLGMGAFF.